This TCR beta chain came from a study of CD8+CD57+ T cells in acquired aplastic anemia. The overall study: Sorted CD4+ and CD8+ cell DNA averaged roughly 3.2 ug. Overall study results and limits: Overlap between patients and controls comprised about 28 CD8+ CDR3 sequences.

This clonotype was counted at least ten times. Its antigen is not identified. Trimming left V 1 base short and J 6 bases short, with 9 bases between. Germline V lookup: CDR1 SEHNR, CDR2 FQNEAQ (reference sequence). The CDR3 runs to 13 residues. For sequencing, patients were chosen who had shown expansion of CD8+CD57+ cells by flow cytometry. Severe acquired aplastic anemia was present in every patient. At blood sampling, none of the patients had yet received therapy. The template for TCR beta VDJ and CDR3 sequence profiling was genomic DNA. TCRdb ran MiXCR on the reads and lists one entry per CDR3 protein. The table lists 150,000 to 180,000 distinct CDR3 sequences, over 50% of them singletons, with approximately 12% in the top ten.

Sequenced material: sorted CD4+, CD8+, or CD8+CD57+ T cells (not recorded which) from PBMCs. This sequence originates from a human donor with aplastic anemia. The chain carries TRBV7-9 and TRBJ1-1, with no clear D. DNA of the CDR3: TGTGCCAGCAGCTTAGGGGGAGTCGCTGAAGCTTTCTTT. As protein: CASSLGGVAEAFF. Filled out from reference TRBV7-9 and TRBJ1-1, the complete variable domain reads DTGVSQNPRHKITKRGQNVTFRCDPISEHNRLYWYRQTLGQGPEFLTYFQNEAQLEKSRLLSDRFSAERPKGSFSTLEIQRTEQGDSAMYLCASSLGGVAEAFFGQGTRLTVV.